One and the same sample provided the 16 T cell receptor beta chains below, sequenced in a study of OX40 agonist ivuxolimab in advanced cancers. The repertoire was sequenced with immunoSEQ multiplex PCR; TCRdb's copy has only in-frame clones and lacks some. The sample includes about 83,000 clones, about 81% of them seen just once. The sample here was CD4+ or CD8+ T cells sorted from blood, taken in a trial of the OX40 agonist ivuxolimab. These receptors originate from an adult with an advanced solid tumor such as melanoma, head and neck, liver or kidney cancer.

The chain joins TRBV7-2 to TRBJ2-1; weak D call: TRBD2 (5 bases). The CDR3 length is 17 residues. Germline-derived CDR1 and CDR2 are SGHTA and FQGNSA. V dropped 2 bases and J dropped 1 base, with 15 bases sitting between them. The CDR3, as DNA: TGTGCCAGCAGCTTAAATTACGCGGGCAGTTCCTACAATGAGCAGTTCTTC. Its protein is CASSLNYAGSSYNEQFF. The full variable domain, in which reference TRBV7-2 and TRBJ2-1 provide the parts outside the CDR3, is GAGVSQSPSNKVTEKGKDVELRCDPISGHTALYWYRQSLGQGLEFLIYFQGNSAPDKSGLPSDRFSAERTGGSVSTLTIQRTQQEDSAVYLCASSLNYAGSSYNEQFFGPGTRLTVL.

V usage is TRBV5-4 and J usage is TRBJ2-5; 8 bases map to TRBD2. CDR1 and CDR2 from the germline V gene are SGHNT and YYREEE (reference sequence). This CDR3 is built from 14 residues. Trimming at V came to 3 bases and at J to 5 bases, leaving 6 bases not matched to a gene. The CDR3 spells CASSSGGAGETQYF. DNA for the CDR3: TGTGCCAGCAGCTCCGGGGGGGCCGGGGAGACCCAGTACTTC.

The chain is built from TRBV5-4 and TRBJ1-2, with D uncertain. Trimming stripped 0 bases from V and 0 bases from J, with 6 bases between. This CDR3 spans 14 amino acids. Per the germline V gene, CDR1 is SGHNT and CDR2 is YYREEE (reference sequence). The CDR3: CASSLGIANYGYTF. In nucleotides, the CDR3 is TGTGCCAGCAGCTTGGGGATAGCTAACTATGGCTACACCTTC. Looking up the rest from reference TRBV5-4 and TRBJ1-2 gives the full variable domain: ETGVTQSPTHLIKTRGQQVTLRCSSQSGHNTVSWYQQALGQGPQFIFQYYREEENGRGNFPPRFSGLQFPNYSSELNVNALELDDSALYLCASSLGIANYGYTFGSGTRLTVV.

This sequence joins TRBV5-1 and TRBJ2-1; 13 nucleotides agree with TRBD2. V gave up 4 bases and J gave up 4 bases; unmatched junction bases: 5. The CDR3 runs to 16 residues. The germline V gene has CDR1 SGHRS and CDR2 YFSETQ. The CDR3 DNA sequence: TGCGCCAGCAGCGACTCGGGACTAGCGGGGTACAATGAGCAGTTCTTC. Its translation is CASSDSGLAGYNEQFF.

The gene calls are TRBV14 and TRBJ1-3; no clear D. The CDR3 is 13 residues long. Germline V gives CDR1 SGHDN, CDR2 FVKESK. Trimming left V 1 base short and J 4 bases short, with 5 bases between. CDR3 sequence (DNA): TGTGCCAGCAGCCAAGTGAGAGGAAACACCATATATTTT. Its translation: CASSQVRGNTIYF.

The chain couples TRBV19 to TRBJ1-2; 9 bases are shared with TRBD1. After removal of 9 bases from V and 5 bases from J, the junction contained 4 bases not matched to a gene. Germline values: CDR1 LNHDA, CDR2 SQIVND (reference sequence). CDR3 size: 12 residues. CDR3: CASSGQGYGYTF. CDR3 sequence (DNA): TGTGCCAGCTCTGGACAGGGGTATGGCTACACCTTC.

This chain joins TRBV4-1 and TRBJ2-1; D possibly corresponds to TRBD2 (7 bases). Germline CDR1 MGHRA, CDR2 YSYEKL. V was shortened by 6 bases and J by 4 bases, with 16 bases between the two germline ends. The CDR3 totals 15 residues. DNA of the CDR3: TGCGCCAGCAGGAACCCCGGGGGGCGATACAATGAGCAGTTCTTC. It is translated as CASRNPGGRYNEQFF.

CDR3 nucleotides: TGTGCCAGTAGTACCGTGGGAGGGACAGATGCTTTCTTT. Its protein product is CASSTVGGTDAFF. The chain uses TRBV19 and TRBJ1-1; TRBD1 matches at 7 bases. Trimming took 4 bases from V and 11 from J; bases not matched to a gene: 10. The germline gives CDR1 LNHDA, CDR2 SQIVND (reference sequence). The CDR3 is 13 residues long.

The rearrangement uses TRBV19 and TRBJ2-1, with 9 bases aligning to TRBD2. The CDR3 covers 15 residues. V lost 4 bases, J lost 4 bases, and 5 bases stayed unmatched. Germline lookup yields CDR1 LNHDA and CDR2 SQIVND (reference sequence). The CDR3 nucleotides are TGTGCCAGTAGTAAACATAGCGGGGGATACAATGAGCAGTTCTTC. Amino acid sequence: CASSKHSGGYNEQFF.

The J gene is TRBJ1-2, the V gene TRBV28, with no clear D. Trimming removed 0 bases from V and 8 bases from J, with 16 bases in between. This CDR3 has 15 residues. Germline V gives CDR1 MDHEN, CDR2 SYDVKM. CDR3 sequence: CASSLWLVGREGYTF. Written as DNA, the CDR3 is TGTGCCAGCAGTTTATGGTTGGTGGGGAGGGAAGGCTACACCTTC.

The J gene is TRBJ2-3, the V gene TRBV6-6; TRBD1 aligns across 8 bases. The CDR3 extends over 14 amino acids. The V and J ends lost 5 bases and 0 bases, in that order; junction bases with no gene match: 1. CDR1 and CDR2 from the germline V gene are MNHNY and SVGAGI (reference sequence). The CDR3 sequence: CASSRTGSTDTQYF. Written as DNA, the CDR3 is TGTGCCAGCAGTCGGACAGGGAGCACAGATACGCAGTATTTT.

The CDR3 nucleotides read TGCGCCAGCGTTAGCGGGGGGGCGAGAAATGAGCAGTTCTTC. It translates to CASVSGGARNEQFF. The chain carries TRBV5-1 and TRBJ2-1; 11 nucleotides agree with TRBD2. Looked up from germline, CDR1 is SGHRS and CDR2 is YFSETQ. Trimming removed 7 bases from V and 7 bases from J; junction bases left unmatched: 7. CDR3 length equals 14 residues. Based on the CDR3 plus reference TRBV5-1 and TRBJ2-1, the full variable domain is KAGVTQTPRYLIKTRGQQVTLSCSPISGHRSVSWYQQTPGQGLQFLFEYFSETQRNKGNFPGRFSGRQFSNSRSEMNVSTLELGDSALYLCASVSGGARNEQFFGPGTRLTVL.

This clone has only one observation. V is TRBV6-4 and J is TRBJ2-5, with 7 bases that match TRBD2. There are 15 residues in the CDR3. After removal of 3 bases from V and 2 bases from J, the junction contained 6 bases not matched to a gene. Germline CDR1 and CDR2: MRHNA and SNTAGT. The chain's CDR3 is CASSDLRGSQETQYF. The CDR3 region has the DNA TGTGCCAGCAGTGATTTGCGGGGGAGTCAAGAGACCCAGTACTTC.

The rearrangement uses TRBV30 and TRBJ2-3, with a tentative D call TRBD2 (5 bases). Trimming removed 1 base from V and 6 bases from J, with 17 bases in between. CDR1 is GTSNPN, CDR2 SVGIG, per germline (reference sequence). This CDR3 comprises 15 residues. The DNA for the CDR3 is TGTGCCTGGAGTGGGAGCGGCCCGGGCCTGGATACGCAGTATTTT. This codes for CAWSGSGPGLDTQYF.

This chain uses TRBV30 with TRBJ1-6; D is perhaps TRBD1 (5 bases). Germline V gives CDR1 GTSNPN, CDR2 SVGIG (reference sequence). With 4 bases removed from V and 8 bases from J, the gap between germline ends came to 12 bases. The CDR3 totals 13 residues. The DNA of the CDR3 is TGTGCCTGGAATATAGGGGACGATTCACCCCTCCACTTT. The encoded protein is CAWNIGDDSPLHF.

The gene calls are TRBV7-2 and TRBJ1-3, with D hard to call. Deletions cut 3 bases from V and 4 bases from J, with 13 bases between. The CDR3 is 15 amino acids. CDR1 is SGHTA and CDR2 is FQGNSA in the germline V gene. As DNA, the CDR3 is TGTGCCAGCAGCTTTTCCGTTTTGAGCGGAAACACCATATATTTT. Amino acid sequence: CASSFSVLSGNTIYF.